This TCR beta chain was found in a study of shared clonotypes between healthy human individuals. This CDR3 comprises 16 residues. Germline loops: CDR1 MDHEN, CDR2 SYDVKM. Trimming cost V 11 bases and J 0 bases, with 17 bases left between them. This clone was counted a single time. Donors included only healthy HIV-negative adults lacking recent acute infections or vaccinations. Each subset's genomic DNA was split evenly across several immunoSEQ plates. Only in-frame clones appear in the TCRdb table, and some are missing; sequencing was by immunoSEQ multiplex PCR. In the table there are some 480,000 clones, around 80% of which are singletons.

The sequence derives from a woman aged 40 to 49 in good health. Some clones in this sample may be carry-over from other donors' samples. The material sequenced was PBMCs. This chain connects TRBV28 to TRBJ2-6; TRBD1 or TRBD2 may be the D gene (5 bases each). As DNA, the CDR3 is TGTGCCTCGCACGGGGCGGATAGCTCTGGGGCCAACGTCCTGACTTTC. Residues: CASHGADSSGANVLTF.